This TCR beta chain comes out of a study of blood T cell repertoires in COVID-19 (dated by TCRdb to 2019 to 2021). Context from the whole study: Samples from collaborators originated in the United States, Italy and Spain and spanned both the acute and convalescent phases of COVID-19. The material from the prospective study consisted of cDNA or gDNA derived from T cells, B-cell-depleted T cells, or PBMCs. The dataset comprised deeply sampled blood TCRbeta repertoires from subjects exposed to, actively infected with, or recovered from COVID-19. The repertoires were made available in a free public database intended to serve as a resource for research on the immune response to SARS-CoV-2. Samples were obtained from the ongoing ImmuneRACE study (first 160 participants) and from some 1,300 subjects provided by 6 global collaborators. Nearly every sample came with metadata listing a de-identified subject ID, COVID-19 status, age in years and sex. Where available, HLA class I and class II types were obtained from metadata supplied by the sample provider rather than from assay-based typing.

TCRbeta CDR3 regions were amplified from genomic DNA by means of the immunoSEQ Assay, a bias-controlled multiplex PCR. Regarding the original processing steps: The number of nucleated cells in each sample was estimated from the amplification of reference gene primers within the assay. To quantify the absolute abundance of each unique TCRbeta CDR3 rearrangement, sequence reads were collapsed and filtered. For each sample, productive Simpson clonality was calculated as the square root of Simpson's diversity index over productive rearrangements. Here the immuneACCESS table is served through TCRdb, limited to in-frame sequences with V and J called. Missing clones are a known gap in these copies; in checked studies unresolved V genes cover under half, and the rest lacks a known reason. The V and J calls and clone size were taken over from that table, and D and trimming were inferred from the DNA. The sample table lists a few hundred thousand clones, about four fifths of them with a count of one. Jointly, the top ten make up more than 0.85% of the sample.

The germline V gene specifies KGHSH as CDR1 and LQKENI as CDR2. The cysteine opens and the phenylalanine closes a CDR3 of 15 amino acids. Just CDR3 DNA is preserved here, 45 bases in frame from base 1. Ends trimmed: V by 6 bases, J by 7 bases; bases unmatched to a gene: 10. Each collaborating institution followed its own protocols to collect whole blood in K2EDTA tubes. For TCRbeta analysis, collaborator samples were shipped as frozen whole blood, as isolated PBMCs, or as DNA extracted from either sample type. Paper-wide results and their limitations: The quantity of clinical and demographic metadata differed by source and by participant and was supplied without curation.

Notes on this clone: Its antigen has not been determined. No much larger clonotype is one base removed from it; base qualities were not supplied.

This TCR was recovered from a human donor with acute or convalescent COVID-19. The donor label of this sample is uncertain. Here the chain combines TRBV18 and TRBJ2-1; TRBD1 agrees with 9 junctional bases. Material: peripheral blood. The nucleotide sequence is given as TGTGCCAGCTCGGTCGACAGGGGGACAAGTAATGAGCAGTTCTTC. This sequence encodes CASSVDRGTSNEQFF. With all but the CDR3 taken from the reference TRBV18 and TRBJ2-1 genes, the full variable domain is: NAGVMQNPRHLVRRRGQEARLRCSPMKGHSHVYWYRQLPEEGLKFMVYLQKENIIDESGMPKERFSAEFPKEGPSILRIQQVVRGDSAAYFCASSVDRGTSNEQFFGPGTRLTVL.